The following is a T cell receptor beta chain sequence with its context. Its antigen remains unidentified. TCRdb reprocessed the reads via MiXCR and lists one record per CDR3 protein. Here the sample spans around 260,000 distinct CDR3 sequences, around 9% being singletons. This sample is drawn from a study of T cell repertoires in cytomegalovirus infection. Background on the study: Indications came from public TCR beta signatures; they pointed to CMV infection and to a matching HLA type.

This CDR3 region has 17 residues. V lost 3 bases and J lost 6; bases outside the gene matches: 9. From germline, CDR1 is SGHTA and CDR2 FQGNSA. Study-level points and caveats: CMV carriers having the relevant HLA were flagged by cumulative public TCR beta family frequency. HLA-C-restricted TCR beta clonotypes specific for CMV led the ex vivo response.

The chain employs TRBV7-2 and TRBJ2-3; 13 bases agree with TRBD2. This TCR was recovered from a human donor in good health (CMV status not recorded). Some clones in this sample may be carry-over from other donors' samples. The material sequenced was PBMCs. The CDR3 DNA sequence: TGTGCCAGCAGCTTGGCCGGACTAGCGGGGGCAGGGGATACGCAGTATTTT. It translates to CASSLAGLAGAGDTQYF.